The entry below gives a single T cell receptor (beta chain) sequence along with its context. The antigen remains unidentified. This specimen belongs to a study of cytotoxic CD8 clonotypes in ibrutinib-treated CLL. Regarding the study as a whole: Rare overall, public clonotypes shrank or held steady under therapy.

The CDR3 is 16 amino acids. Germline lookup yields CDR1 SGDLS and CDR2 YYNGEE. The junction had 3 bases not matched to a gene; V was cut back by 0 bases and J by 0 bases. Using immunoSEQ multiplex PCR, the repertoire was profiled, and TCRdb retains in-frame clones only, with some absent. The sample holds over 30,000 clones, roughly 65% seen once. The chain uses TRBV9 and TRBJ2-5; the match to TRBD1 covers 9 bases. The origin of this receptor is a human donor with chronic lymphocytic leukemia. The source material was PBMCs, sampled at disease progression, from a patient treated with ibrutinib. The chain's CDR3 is CASSVEGTGYQETQYF. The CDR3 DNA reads TGTGCCAGCAGCGTAGAAGGGACAGGGTACCAAGAGACCCAGTACTTC.